These T cell receptor beta chains were read from a single sample in a study of graft-versus-host responses after intestinal transplantation. TCRdb's copy holds only in-frame clones and misses some; the assay was immunoSEQ multiplex PCR. Seen here are 130,000 or so clones, around 90% observed once, and the top ten hold around 0.19%. The antigens these receptors bind are not known. The source was unstimulated CD4+ T cells sorted from spleen or lymph node cells, collected before intestinal transplant. These receptor sequences come from a human donor who received an intestinal transplant. Each CDR3 is given with its conserved first and last residue. A D gene is named only where the DNA matches it firmly. Only some rows state a clone size, as once, few, many or a class for expanded clones.

DNA,CDR3,D,V,J,size
TGTGCCAGCAGCCTCACCGCAGACCAGCCCCAGCATTTT,CASSLTADQPQHF,-,TRBV7-3,TRBJ1-5,-
TGTGCCAGCAGCCTAAGGGCGGGAGAGGGGGAGACCCAGTACTTC,CASSLRAGEGETQYF,TRBD2,TRBV4-2,TRBJ2-5,-
TGTGCCAGCAGCCATCTAGCGGGAGGGCTTGCGAACACCGGGGAGCTGTTTTTT,CASSHLAGGLANTGELFF,TRBD2,TRBV7-3,TRBJ2-2,once
TGTGCCAGCAGCTTCCTAGGGAAAACTAGCGGGACAACCTACAATGAGCAGTTCTTC,CASSFLGKTSGTTYNEQFF,TRBD2,TRBV5-8,TRBJ2-1,few
TGCAGCGTTCAAGACGACAAAAACATTCAGTACTTC,CSVQDDKNIQYF,-,TRBV29-1,TRBJ2-4,once
TGTGCTAGCAGCTTGGGGGCTAGCTCGAACACCGGGGAGCTGTTTTTT,CASSLGASSNTGELFF,-,TRBV7-7,TRBJ2-2,-
TGTGCCAGCTCATCGACTAGCGGGAGGGCCGGGGAGCAGTACTTC,CASSSTSGRAGEQYF,TRBD2,TRBV18,TRBJ2-7,-
TGTGCCAGCAGCCCCCTGATAGGGTGGGAGACCCAGTACTTC,CASSPLIGWETQYF,-,TRBV5-4,TRBJ2-5,-
TGTGCCAGCAGCTTGGAGATCTCAACCACAGATACGCAGTATTTT,CASSLEISTTDTQYF,-,TRBV5-4,TRBJ2-3,-
TGTGCCAGCAGTAACAACAGACAGGGTAACCTCTACGAGCAGTACTTC,CASSNNRQGNLYEQYF,TRBD1,TRBV28,TRBJ2-7,-
TGTGCCAGCAGTGAACGGTACGAGCAGTACTTC,CASSERYEQYF,-,TRBV6-1,TRBJ2-7,-
TGTGCCAGCAGTTACTCCCGGGACAGGGGTTACGAGCAGTACTTC,CASSYSRDRGYEQYF,TRBD1,TRBV6-5,TRBJ2-7,-
TGTGCCAGCAGCTTGTTTAGCGGGAGAGTCTCAGATACGCAGTATTTT,CASSLFSGRVSDTQYF,TRBD2,TRBV7-2,TRBJ2-3,-
TGTGCCAGCAGCTTTAGCGGGAGGGCCGAAGAGACCCAGTACTTC,CASSFSGRAEETQYF,TRBD2,TRBV11-3,TRBJ2-5,-
TGTGCCATCAGTCTTGACGGGGGGAGGCAAGAGACCCAGTACTTC,CAISLDGGRQETQYF,TRBD2,TRBV10-3,TRBJ2-5,-
TGCGCCAGCAGCCAAGATCTCTCAGCTGCCTATGGCTACACCTTC,CASSQDLSAAYGYTF,-,TRBV4-1,TRBJ1-2,-
TGTGCCAGCAGTTTAAGGGTCTCGTGGAACACTGAAGCTTTCTTT,CASSLRVSWNTEAFF,-,TRBV28,TRBJ1-1,-
TGTGCCAGCAGCCCCCGACAGGCACGGTCAACTAATGAAAAACTGTTTTTT,CASSPRQARSTNEKLFF,-,TRBV5-8,TRBJ1-4,-
TGCGCCAGCAGCCCCGGGCGGGCCAACGTCCTGACTTTC,CASSPGRANVLTF,-,TRBV4-1,TRBJ2-6,-
TGTGCCAGCAGCTTACCAGGGGTAGCGAACATTCAGTACTTC,CASSLPGVANIQYF,-,TRBV11-2,TRBJ2-4,-
TGCGCCAGCAGCGCCGTACTAGCGGGAGAGATTACGAGTGAGCAGTTCTTC,CASSAVLAGEITSEQFF,TRBD2,TRBV5-1,TRBJ2-1,-
TGCAGTGCTACCACACTAGTAACGCAGTATTTT,CSATTLVTQYF,-,TRBV20-1,TRBJ2-3,-
TGTGCCAGCAGTAGGGTCTGGACAGGGCGCTCCTACAATGAGCAGTTCTTC,CASSRVWTGRSYNEQFF,TRBD1,TRBV28,TRBJ2-1,-
TGTGCCAGCAGCTTAGAAGGTAGTAACAATGAGCAGTTCTTC,CASSLEGSNNEQFF,-,TRBV11-3,TRBJ2-1,-
TGTGCCAGCAGCCTCCGGGGACAGGGGGCGCAAGAGCAGTACTTC,CASSLRGQGAQEQYF,TRBD1,TRBV28,TRBJ2-7,-
TGTGCCAGTAGTATAGGACTAGCGGGGAGAAATGAGCAGTTCTTC,CASSIGLAGRNEQFF,TRBD2,TRBV19,TRBJ2-1,-
TGTGCCAGCAGTTCCCGGGGTAGCTACAATGAGCAGTTCTTC,CASSSRGSYNEQFF,-,TRBV27,TRBJ2-1,-
TGTGCCAGCAGCTTGGGACTAGCGGGAGGGCCGAGGGGCGGGGAGCTGTTTTTT,CASSLGLAGGPRGGELFF,TRBD2,TRBV5-6,TRBJ2-2,-
TGTGCCAGCTCACAGGTGGGGGAGCAGTACTTC,CASSQVGEQYF,-,TRBV18,TRBJ2-7,-
TGTGCCAGCAGCTTAGAAGGGACTGGCTACACCTTC,CASSLEGTGYTF,-,TRBV7-9,TRBJ1-2,-
TGTGCCAGCAGTGAGATTTTCCTAAAAGAGACCCAGTACTTC,CASSEIFLKETQYF,-,TRBV6-1,TRBJ2-5,-
TGCGCCAGCAGCCGCTTCCTAGCGGGTGGCTCCTACAATGAGCAGTTCTTC,CASSRFLAGGSYNEQFF,TRBD2,TRBV4-3,TRBJ2-1,-
TGTGCCAGCAATCGGCAAGAGACCCAGTACTTC,CASNRQETQYF,-,TRBV28,TRBJ2-5,-
TGTGCCACCCAACAGGACAGGGGGAGAGATACGCAGTATTTT,CATQQDRGRDTQYF,TRBD1,TRBV19,TRBJ2-3,-
TGTGCCAGCTCTCGGGACAGGGGCGACTCACCCCTCCACTTT,CASSRDRGDSPLHF,TRBD1,TRBV18,TRBJ1-6,-
TGTGCCATCAGTGATGGGACAGTCTCCTACGAGCAGTACTTC,CAISDGTVSYEQYF,TRBD1,TRBV10-3,TRBJ2-7,-
TGCGCCAGCAGCTGGGGACAGAGCTCCTACGAGCAGTACTTC,CASSWGQSSYEQYF,TRBD1,TRBV5-1,TRBJ2-7,-
TGTGCCAGTAGGGACCGGCCAGCTCTAGCCAAAAACATTCAGTACTTC,CASRDRPALAKNIQYF,-,TRBV19,TRBJ2-4,few
TGTGCCTGCACAGGGGCCCCCCTTATGAACACTGAAGCTTTCTTT,CACTGAPLMNTEAFF,TRBD1,TRBV30,TRBJ1-1,-
TGTGCCAGTAGTATCGCGGTGGCAACCTCCTATGGCTACACCTTC,CASSIAVATSYGYTF,-,TRBV19,TRBJ1-2,-
TGTGCCAGCAGCGCCGGGACTAGCGGAGGGGGGGAGACCCAGTACTTC,CASSAGTSGGGETQYF,TRBD2,TRBV9,TRBJ2-5,-
TGTGCCAGCAGCGACTTGGGACTAGTGACGCAGTATTTT,CASSDLGLVTQYF,TRBD2,TRBV7-2,TRBJ2-3,-
TGCGCCAGCAGCCAAAAAACCGGGACAGGGGGCACAGATACGCAGTATTTT,CASSQKTGTGGTDTQYF,TRBD1,TRBV4-1,TRBJ2-3,-
TGTGCCGCCGCGGGGGGTGTGGGGGAGACCCAGTACTTC,CAAAGGVGETQYF,TRBD2,TRBV19,TRBJ2-5,-
TGTGCCAGCAGCTTACGGCTCTATAATTCACCCCTCCACTTT,CASSLRLYNSPLHF,-,TRBV13,TRBJ1-6,-
TGTGCCTGGAGACCTGCCATTAACACTGAAGCTTTCTTT,CAWRPAINTEAFF,-,TRBV30,TRBJ1-1,once
TGTGCCAGCAGTTGGGGACTAGCGGGAGTGGCCTACAATGAGCAGTTCTTC,CASSWGLAGVAYNEQFF,TRBD2,TRBV27,TRBJ2-1,-
TGCGCCAGCAGCTTGATTGCCGACGGGGGCAGGGGTGAGACCCAGTACTTC,CASSLIADGGRGETQYF,-,TRBV5-1,TRBJ2-5,-